This is a list of T cell receptor beta chains from one sample in a study of OX40 agonist ivuxolimab in advanced cancers. Method: immunoSEQ multiplex PCR; TCRdb's copy keeps in-frame clones and lacks some. The sample holds tens of thousands of clones, around 87% seen once. The material sequenced was CD4+ or CD8+ T cells sorted from blood, taken in a trial of the OX40 agonist ivuxolimab. These receptors all come from an adult with an advanced solid tumor such as melanoma, head and neck, liver or kidney cancer. Both conserved end residues are part of each CDR3. The D gene is left open where the match is weak. Clone size is stated in some rows and not others, as once, few, many or a class when expanded.

len	j_gene	v_gene	abundance	d_gene	CDR3aa	CDR3nt
15	TRBJ2-2	TRBV7-2	.	TRBD2	CASSLVAAGAGELFF	TGTGCCAGCAGCTTAGTAGCGGCGGGGGCCGGGGAGCTGTTTTTT
15	TRBJ2-5	TRBV15	once	.	CATGGFGGLQETQYF	TGTGCAACTGGGGGATTCGGGGGCCTCCAAGAGACCCAGTACTTC
14	TRBJ1-1	TRBV5-8	.	.	CASSLELMNTEAFF	TGTGCCAGCAGCTTGGAGTTAATGAACACTGAAGCTTTCTTT
13	TRBJ1-5	TRBV28	.	.	CASSLLVNQPQHF	TGTGCCAGCAGTTTGCTAGTCAATCAGCCCCAGCATTTT
13	TRBJ2-1	TRBV10-1	.	.	CASSGDTYNEQFF	TGCGCCAGCAGTGGGGACACCTACAATGAGCAGTTCTTC
16	TRBJ2-6	TRBV2	.	TRBD1	CARMTGHYSGANVLTF	TGTGCCAGAATGACAGGGCATTACTCTGGGGCCAACGTCCTGACTTTC
15	TRBJ2-1	TRBV5-1	.	TRBD1	CASSLAGQGKIEQFF	TGCGCCAGCAGCTTGGCTGGACAGGGCAAGATTGAGCAGTTCTTC
13	TRBJ1-2	TRBV5-6	once	TRBD1	CASSFTGAIAYTF	TGTGCCAGCAGCTTTACAGGGGCGATCGCCTACACCTTC
19	TRBJ2-3	TRBV27	few	TRBD2	CASSSVAGGFLGRTDTQYF	TGTGCCAGCAGTTCTGTAGCGGGGGGTTTTCTTGGAAGGACAGATACGCAGTATTTT
16	TRBJ2-7	TRBV15	.	TRBD2	CATSRSTSGGSYEQYF	TGTGCCACCAGCAGATCTACTAGCGGGGGATCCTACGAGCAGTACTTC
15	TRBJ2-7	TRBV5-6	.	.	CASSNWRTVTYEQYF	TGTGCCAGCAGCAACTGGCGGACCGTAACCTACGAGCAGTACTTC
13	TRBJ2-5	TRBV10-2	.	.	CASRMWHQETQYF	TGCGCCAGCAGAATGTGGCACCAAGAGACCCAGTACTTC
14	TRBJ1-5	TRBV7-9	.	.	CASSLYDGNQPQHF	TGTGCCAGCAGCTTATATGACGGAAATCAGCCCCAGCATTTT
15	TRBJ2-1	TRBV2	.	TRBD1	CASRDRQGMNNEQFF	TGTGCCAGCAGAGATAGACAGGGTATGAACAATGAGCAGTTCTTC
17	TRBJ1-3	TRBV4-3	.	.	CASSQEEAWGLGNTIYF	TGCGCCAGCAGCCAAGAGGAGGCTTGGGGACTTGGAAACACCATATATTTT
16	TRBJ1-3	TRBV6-5	.	.	CASSYSGEYAGNTIYF	TGTGCCAGCAGTTACTCGGGGGAGTACGCTGGAAACACCATATATTTT
15	TRBJ2-5	TRBV5-4	.	.	CASSLVEGRQETQYF	TGTGCCAGCAGCTTGGTTGAAGGGCGTCAAGAGACCCAGTACTTC
13	TRBJ2-7	TRBV27	.	.	CASSLSGSYEQYF	TGTGCCAGCAGTTTAAGTGGGTCCTACGAGCAGTACTTC
12	TRBJ1-2	TRBV9	once	.	CASSTGVHGYTF	TGTGCCAGCAGCACCGGGGTTCATGGCTACACCTTC
15	TRBJ2-1	TRBV5-6	few	TRBD1	CASSSGDSVFQEQFF	TGTGCCAGCAGCTCCGGGGACAGCGTATTTCAAGAGCAGTTCTTC
15	TRBJ2-7	TRBV7-9	.	TRBD1	CASSLAWTGLNEQYF	TGTGCCAGCAGCTTAGCGTGGACAGGTTTGAACGAGCAGTACTTC
13	TRBJ2-7	TRBV5-4	once	.	CASRSAIDYEQYF	TGTGCCAGCAGGTCCGCCATTGACTACGAGCAGTACTTC
15	TRBJ2-5	TRBV4-3	.	TRBD2	CASSHRQAGEETQYF	TGCGCCAGCAGCCACCGGCAAGCGGGGGAAGAGACCCAGTACTTC
16	TRBJ2-1	TRBV6-5	.	.	CASSYSIGAGNNEQFF	TGTGCCAGCAGTTACTCGATAGGGGCCGGAAACAATGAGCAGTTCTTC
14	TRBJ1-1	TRBV28	.	.	CASSFLTKNTEAFF	TGTGCCAGCAGTTTCCTGACCAAGAACACTGAAGCTTTCTTT
12	TRBJ2-7	TRBV7-2	.	.	CASSLWGYEQYF	TGTGCCAGCAGCTTATGGGGGTACGAGCAGTACTTC
12	TRBJ2-2	TRBV5-1	.	.	CASSPTEQRLFF	TGCGCCAGCAGTCCGACAGAGCAGAGACTGTTTTTT
15	TRBJ2-3	TRBV4-2	.	.	CASSQDFRGSDTQYF	TGTGCCAGCAGCCAAGATTTTCGCGGTTCGGATACGCAGTATTTT
14	TRBJ1-1	TRBV19	.	TRBD1	CASSIGTGNTEAFF	TGTGCCAGTAGTATAGGGACAGGTAACACTGAAGCTTTCTTT
14	TRBJ2-1	TRBV19	few	.	CASSPWTHYNEQFF	TGTGCCAGTAGTCCCTGGACACATTACAATGAGCAGTTCTTC
16	TRBJ1-5	TRBV6-6	once	TRBD1	CASSYSRTGANQPQHF	TGTGCCAGCAGTTACTCGAGGACAGGGGCAAATCAGCCCCAGCATTTT
10	TRBJ2-1	TRBV20-1	.	.	CSASRGEQFF	TGCAGTGCTAGTCGGGGAGAGCAGTTCTTC
11	TRBJ1-4	TRBV10-1	.	.	CASSGYEKLFF	TGCGCCAGCAGTGGTTATGAAAAACTGTTTTTT
18	TRBJ1-2	TRBV4-1	.	.	CASSHPGGTNPLRAGYTF	TGCGCCAGCAGCCATCCTGGGGGGACAAATCCCTTACGGGCGGGCTACACCTTC
13	TRBJ2-7	TRBV28	.	TRBD1	CASSQPSGQEQYF	TGTGCCAGCAGTCAACCCTCGGGACAGGAGCAGTACTTC
17	TRBJ1-5	TRBV19	.	TRBD1	CASSTGTGTYSNQPQHF	TGTGCCAGTAGTACGGGGACAGGAACATATAGCAATCAGCCCCAGCATTTT
14	TRBJ1-2	TRBV10-2	.	.	CASSDGNTNYGYTF	TGCGCCAGCAGTGACGGTAACACCAACTATGGCTACACCTTC
15	TRBJ1-6	TRBV28	.	.	CASSPPLTGDSPLHF	TGTGCCAGCAGTCCCCCCTTGACAGGAGATTCACCCCTCCACTTT
16	TRBJ1-5	TRBV28	.	.	CASSLPGGNSNQPQHF	TGTGCCAGCAGTTTACCGGGGGGAAATAGCAATCAGCCCCAGCATTTT
14	TRBJ1-5	TRBV4-2	few	.	CASSPERGNQPQHF	TGTGCCAGCAGCCCCGAGAGGGGGAATCAGCCCCAGCATTTT
14	TRBJ1-5	TRBV13	.	.	CASSFVGGNQPQHF	TGTGCCAGCAGCTTTGTCGGGGGCAATCAGCCCCAGCATTTT
16	TRBJ1-2	TRBV4-1	.	.	CASSHRQGAFDYGYTF	TGCGCCAGCAGCCACCGACAAGGGGCTTTTGACTATGGCTACACCTTC
15	TRBJ2-2	TRBV5-1	.	.	CASSFRGESTGELFF	TGCGCCAGCAGCTTCAGGGGGGAGTCCACCGGGGAGCTGTTTTTT
17	TRBJ2-3	TRBV7-2	.	TRBD2	CASSFHWSGGLSDTQYF	TGTGCCAGCAGCTTTCATTGGAGCGGGGGGTTGTCAGATACGCAGTATTTT
15	TRBJ1-6	TRBV7-3	.	TRBD1	CASSRDSTPNSPLHF	TGTGCCAGCAGCAGGGACAGTACCCCCAATTCACCCCTCCACTTT
14	TRBJ2-1	TRBV11-2	.	TRBD2	CASSLGGGYNEQFF	TGTGCCAGCAGCTTAGGGGGAGGGTACAATGAGCAGTTCTTC